Below are 22 T cell receptor beta chains sequenced from a single sample in a study of cytomegalovirus exposure and HLA in healthy donors. It was with 60 Vbeta and 13 Jbeta primers that the PCR ran. The method was immunoSEQ multiplex PCR; TCRdb's version includes in-frame clones alone and lacks a portion of them. The table shows fewer than 200,000 clones, with approximately 88% occurring only once. The source material was PBMCs. These receptors all stem from a woman in her 30s in good health and CMV-seronegative.

The chain joins TRBV4-2 to TRBJ2-7; no clear D. Germline CDR1 reads LGHNA; CDR2 reads YNFKEQ. Between the trimmed V and J ends, which lost 0 bases and 7 bases, there was a span of 10 bases. The CDR3 is 13 residues long. The CDR3 reads CASSQDLNREQYF. Written as DNA, the CDR3 is TGTGCCAGCAGCCAAGATCTGAACCGGGAGCAGTACTTC.

This clone appeared a single time. The rearrangement joins TRBV7-9 to TRBJ2-2, with 10 bases that match TRBD1. Looked up from germline, CDR1 is SEHNR and CDR2 is FQNEAQ (reference sequence). V was clipped by 4 bases and J by 7 bases; unmatched bases: 15. The CDR3 loop spans 18 amino acids. The CDR3: CASSSRDRGPDFDGELFF. The DNA for the CDR3 is TGTGCCAGCAGCTCCCGGGACAGGGGACCCGACTTCGACGGGGAGCTGTTTTTT.

In its sample, this clone was seen once. The J gene is TRBJ2-7, the V gene TRBV10-1; 8 nucleotides agree with TRBD2. CDR1 is WNHNN, CDR2 SYGVQD, per germline (reference sequence). The trim removed 3 bases at V and 6 bases at J, leaving 10 bases unmatched. The CDR3 is 15 amino acids. CDR3 DNA: TGCGCCAGCAGTGACCGGGAGGGCCTGTCGGGCGAGCAGTACTTC. This encodes CASSDREGLSGEQYF.

CDR3 region: CASSRQLPSYNEQFF. CDR3 in DNA: TGTGCCAGCAGTCGACAGCTCCCATCCTACAATGAGCAGTTCTTC. The chain uses TRBV27 and TRBJ2-1, with a weak D call TRBD1 (5 bases). Trimming removed 5 bases from V and 1 base from J, with 12 bases in between. Germline-derived CDR1 and CDR2 are MNHEY and SMNVEV (reference sequence). The CDR3 is 15 amino acids.

About this clone itself: One end of the junction varies from germline; a read error may be responsible. V is TRBV27 and J is TRBJ2-2; possibly TRBD2 for D (6 bases). The length of the CDR3 is 10 residues. Germline V gives CDR1 MNHEY, CDR2 SMNVEV (reference sequence). This CDR3 is CARDWGVLFF. The CDR3 nucleotides read TGTGCCAGGGACTGGGGGGTGCTGTTTTTT.

The chain recombines TRBV12-5 with TRBJ2-5, with TRBD1 as a possible D gene (7 bases). Per germline, CDR1 LGHNT and CDR2 FRNRAP. This CDR3 is built from 16 residues. V lost 5 bases and J lost 1, with 17 bases in between. The CDR3 protein is CASGTQGLGGQETQYF. For the CDR3, the DNA is TGTGCTAGTGGTACACAGGGGTTGGGGGGCCAAGAGACCCAGTACTTC.

The genes are TRBV7-8 and TRBJ2-1, with a possible D match to TRBD2 (6 bases). From germline, CDR1 is SGHVS and CDR2 FQNEAQ. V lost 1 base to trimming and J lost 6 bases, with 19 bases between them. This CDR3 spans 17 amino acids. CDR3 sequence reads: CASSLVGRGIRSNEQFF. DNA of the CDR3: TGTGCCAGCAGCTTAGTAGGGCGGGGAATAAGGTCCAATGAGCAGTTCTTC.

The chain couples TRBV28 to TRBJ1-5, with TRBD1 identical over 11 bases. J was trimmed by 11 bases and V by 7 bases; bases with no gene match: 7. Germline V CDR1 and CDR2: MDHEN, SYDVKM. This CDR3 has 13 residues. This CDR3 reads CASNPRDRGSQHF. DNA for the CDR3: TGTGCCAGCAATCCCCGGGACAGGGGGTCCCAGCATTTT.

The rearrangement uses TRBV28 and TRBJ2-7; a possible D gene is TRBD2 (6 bases). CDR1 and CDR2 (germline): MDHEN, SYDVKM. The V end lost 5 bases, the J end lost 4 bases, and 9 bases lay between the germline ends. CDR3 length: 12 amino acids. The CDR3 bases are TGTGCCAGCAGTGTCGGGGGATACGAGCAGTACTTC. Encoded protein: CASSVGGYEQYF.

The chain combines TRBV14 with TRBJ2-2; 8 bases align to TRBD1. V was clipped by 3 bases and J by 5 bases; unmatched bases: 8. CDR1 is SGHDN, CDR2 FVKESK, per germline. CDR3 length: 16 residues. The CDR3 coding sequence is TGTGCCAGCAGCCACCTCAGGGGGCGCGGGACCGGGGAGCTGTTTTTT. Residues: CASSHLRGRGTGELFF.

The genes are TRBV7-6 and TRBJ2-5; maybe TRBD1 (5 bases). Trimming shortened V by 5 bases and J by 1 base, and 8 bases separated the two germline ends. CDR3 length equals 13 residues. Germline V gene data show CDR1 as SGHVS and CDR2 as FNYEAQ. CDR3: CASSPTAQETQYF. As DNA, the CDR3 is TGTGCCAGCAGCCCGACAGCCCAAGAGACCCAGTACTTC.

V and J are TRBV10-1 and TRBJ2-3; 7 nucleotides agree with TRBD2. CDR3 size: 15 residues. Germline loops: CDR1 WNHNN, CDR2 SYGVQD (reference sequence). Germline trimming cut 3 bases from V and 5 bases from J; bases unmatched to any gene: 8. The CDR3 sequence: CASSDQAGYQDTQYF. DNA of the CDR3: TGCGCCAGCAGTGATCAAGCGGGATATCAAGATACGCAGTATTTT.

V gene TRBV7-8 combines with J gene TRBJ2-3; 8 nucleotides match TRBD1. The ends lost 1 base at V and 3 bases at J; junction bases unmatched: 6. From germline, CDR1 is SGHVS and CDR2 FQNEAQ. CDR3 size: 16 residues. CDR3 nucleotides: TGTGCCAGCAGCTTAGGAACAGGGGGGCGGACAGATACGCAGTATTTT. Protein product: CASSLGTGGRTDTQYF.

The CDR3 bases are TGTGCCAGTAGAACGGGATCGACGAACACTGAAGCTTTCTTT. Translated, it gives CASRTGSTNTEAFF. The chain carries TRBV19 and TRBJ1-1; no firm D call. The ends were cut back, 6 bases at V and 1 base at J, with 12 bases in the middle. Germline V gene lookup returns CDR1 LNHDA and CDR2 SQIVND (reference sequence). This CDR3 region has 14 residues. Based on the CDR3 plus reference TRBV19 and TRBJ1-1, the full variable domain is DGGITQSPKYLFRKEGQNVTLSCEQNLNHDAMYWYRQDPGQGLRLIYYSQIVNDFQKGDIAEGYSVSREKKESFPLTVTSAQKNPTAFYLCASRTGSTNTEAFFGQGTRLTVV.

V is TRBV27 and J is TRBJ1-5; tentative D call: TRBD1 (6 bases). Germline values: CDR1 MNHEY, CDR2 SMNVEV (reference sequence). V was cut by 5 bases and J by 0 bases, with 17 bases left in between. The CDR3 is 17 amino acids. This CDR3 is CASSQLSGAYSNQPQHF. CDR3 in DNA: TGTGCCAGCAGTCAACTCTCAGGGGCCTATAGCAATCAGCCCCAGCATTTT.

The chain is built from TRBV6-6 and TRBJ2-3; no reliable D call. CDR1 and CDR2 from the germline V gene are MNHNY and SVGAGI (reference sequence). The CDR3 loop spans 13 amino acids. V was clipped by 3 bases and J by 7 bases, with 11 bases between them. The CDR3 sequence is CASSYGSSYTQYF. The CDR3 DNA sequence: TGTGCCAGCAGTTATGGCTCCTCATATACGCAGTATTTT.

This rearrangement joins TRBV5-6 to TRBJ1-2, with 7 bases that match TRBD1. Germline V gene lookup returns CDR1 SGHDT and CDR2 YYEEEE. With 4 bases clipped from V and 2 bases from J, the junction kept 5 bases outside the gene matches. There are 14 residues in the CDR3. The CDR3 coding sequence is TGTGCCAGCAGCCCTTCGACAGGGAACTATGGCTACACCTTC. Its translation is CASSPSTGNYGYTF. Variable domain in full (rest from reference TRBV5-6 and TRBJ1-2): DAGVTQSPTHLIKTRGQQVTLRCSPKSGHDTVSWYQQALGQGPQFIFQYYEEEERQRGNFPDRFSGHQFPNYSSELNVNALLLGDSALYLCASSPSTGNYGYTFGSGTRLTVV.

This clone occurred once. This chain links TRBV19 with TRBJ1-1; TRBD1 agrees at 7 bases. The V gene end was trimmed by 1 base and the J gene end by 7 bases; junction bases not matched to a gene: 9. The CDR3 has 15 amino acids. CDR1 LNHDA and CDR2 SQIVND come from the germline V gene (reference sequence). The chain's CDR3 is CASSIGRGSGIEAFF. The CDR3 region has the DNA TGTGCCAGTAGTATAGGCAGGGGGTCCGGAATTGAAGCTTTCTTT.

This chain joins TRBV6-1 and TRBJ2-7; D is unresolved. The germline V gene has CDR1 MNHNS and CDR2 SASEGT. This CDR3 has 15 residues. V shed 3 bases and J shed 0 bases, with 12 bases lying between them. CDR3 loop: CASSDLKESSYEQYF. The CDR3, as DNA: TGTGCCAGCAGTGATCTAAAGGAGAGCTCCTACGAGCAGTACTTC.

The V and J genes are TRBV5-1 and TRBJ2-3, with D unresolved. There are 15 residues in the CDR3. The germline V gene encodes CDR1 SGHRS and CDR2 YFSETQ. V lost 4 bases to trimming and J lost 2 bases, with 14 bases between them. CDR3 in amino acids: CASSRIGENTDTQYF. CDR3 in DNA: TGCGCCAGCAGCCGGATCGGAGAGAACACAGATACGCAGTATTTT. Looking up the rest from reference TRBV5-1 and TRBJ2-3 gives the full variable domain: KAGVTQTPRYLIKTRGQQVTLSCSPISGHRSVSWYQQTPGQGLQFLFEYFSETQRNKGNFPGRFSGRQFSNSRSEMNVSTLELGDSALYLCASSRIGENTDTQYFGPGTRLTVL.

The V and J genes are TRBV19 and TRBJ1-1, with TRBD1 matching 7 bases. The CDR3 length is 14 residues. J gave up 1 base and V 4 bases, and 3 bases lay outside the gene matches. Per germline, CDR1 LNHDA and CDR2 SQIVND (reference sequence). The CDR3 region has the DNA TGTGCCAGTAGTACCCCAGGGGGGAACACTGAAGCTTTCTTT. Protein sequence: CASSTPGGNTEAFF.

The chain recombines TRBV11-2 with TRBJ2-7, with 8 bases fitting TRBD2. The J segment lost 4 bases and the V segment lost 5 bases, leaving 13 bases of the junction unmatched. CDR3 length: 16 amino acids. Germline-derived CDR1 and CDR2 are SGHAT and FQNNGV. This chain's CDR3 is CASSPRQASGGYEQYF. CDR3 nucleotide sequence: TGTGCCAGCAGCCCAAGACAGGCGTCGGGGGGGTACGAGCAGTACTTC.